These 18 T cell receptor beta chains were sequenced from one sample in a study of chemoradiotherapy in HPV16-positive cancers. Only in-frame clones appear in the TCRdb table, and some are missing; sequencing was by immunoSEQ multiplex PCR. This sample has 25,000 to 30,000 clones; around nine tenths occur once, and the top ten carry 22%. Sequencing used blood, obtained from a patient who underwent chemoradiotherapy. The receptors shown here come from a human donor with HPV-associated anogenital cancer.

CDR3 loop: CASAIGTSGRAGYEQYF. For the CDR3, the DNA is TGTGCCAGCGCCATTGGGACTAGCGGGAGGGCTGGGTACGAGCAGTACTTC. The chain employs TRBV2 and TRBJ2-7, with 16 bases matching TRBD2. The CDR3 is 17 amino acids. Germline trimming cut 8 bases from V and 4 bases from J; bases unmatched to any gene: 11. Germline loops: CDR1 SNHLY, CDR2 FYNNEI.

V and J are TRBV6-6 and TRBJ1-2, with TRBD1 identical over 9 bases. This CDR3 has 14 residues. V gave up 0 bases and J gave up 7 bases; unmatched junction bases: 3. Germline CDR1 reads MNHNY; CDR2 reads SVGAGI (reference sequence). This CDR3 reads CASSYSGQGSGYTF. The DNA for the CDR3 is TGTGCCAGCAGTTACTCGGGACAGGGCTCTGGCTACACCTTC.

The CDR3, as DNA: TGTGCCACCAGCACAGGGTCCTACGAGCAGTACTTC. Protein: CATSTGSYEQYF. The chain links TRBV15 to TRBJ2-7; TRBD1 is a possible D gene (5 bases). V was pared by 4 bases and J by 1 base, with 5 bases between. Germline values: CDR1 LNHNV, CDR2 YYDKDF (reference sequence). This CDR3 is 12 amino acids long.

This chain joins TRBV28 and TRBJ2-3, with unresolved D. Germline CDR1 and CDR2: MDHEN and SYDVKM. The CDR3 loop spans 12 amino acids. V shed 3 bases and J shed 3 bases, with 4 bases lying between them. The CDR3 loop reads CASSLWTDTQYF. For the CDR3, the DNA is TGTGCCAGCAGTTTGTGGACAGATACGCAGTATTTT.

This chain uses TRBV7-9 with TRBJ1-1, with a possible D match to TRBD1 (5 bases). Trimming removed 4 bases at V and 0 bases at J, with 18 bases between. Germline V gene data show CDR1 as SEHNR and CDR2 as FQNEAQ (reference sequence). CDR3 length: 17 amino acids. The CDR3 nucleotides are TGTGCCAGCAGCTCCCCCACCTCGACAGATTTGAACACTGAAGCTTTCTTT. Translating gives CASSSPTSTDLNTEAFF.

This clone was counted once. In DNA form, the CDR3 reads TGTGCCAGCAGCGTAGACAGTTATGAGCAGTTCTTC. Protein sequence: CASSVDSYEQFF. The rearrangement joins TRBV13 to TRBJ2-1; D might be TRBD1 (5 bases). CDR3 length equals 12 residues. V dropped 5 bases and J dropped 8 bases, with 10 bases sitting between them. CDR1 and CDR2 (germline): PRHDT, FYEKMQ (reference sequence).

V usage is TRBV7-3 and J usage is TRBJ2-1; 15 nucleotides agree with TRBD2. The V gene's germline CDR1 is SGHTA and CDR2 FQGTGA. Unmatched junction bases numbered 3, after V lost 5 bases and J lost 7 bases. The CDR3 covers 15 residues. CDR3 sequence reads: CASSPGTSGGNEQFF. The CDR3 nucleotides read TGTGCCAGCAGCCCCGGGACTAGCGGGGGGAATGAGCAGTTCTTC.

The V and J genes are TRBV10-3 and TRBJ2-3; 8 nucleotides match TRBD1. V lost 4 bases to trimming and J lost 0 bases; unmatched junction nucleotides: 3. Germline assignment: CDR1 ENHRY and CDR2 SYGVKD. The CDR3 consists of 15 residues. CDR3 loop: CAISVGQGSTDTQYF. Written as DNA, the CDR3 is TGTGCCATCAGTGTCGGACAGGGAAGCACAGATACGCAGTATTTT.

The rearrangement joins TRBV9 to TRBJ2-7, with D unresolved. Germline-derived CDR1 and CDR2 are SGDLS and YYNGEE. CDR3 length: 11 amino acids. Deletions cut 0 bases from V and 5 bases from J, with 3 bases between. The CDR3 bases are TGTGCCAGCAGCGTAGACAACGAGCAGTACTTC. As protein: CASSVDNEQYF.

This clone was counted only a few times. CDR3 sequence reads: CASSSLAGASTDTQYF. The CDR3 region has the DNA TGTGCCAGCAGCTCACTAGCGGGAGCCAGCACAGATACGCAGTATTTT. V gene TRBV7-2 combines with J gene TRBJ2-3, with 11 bases fitting TRBD2. The V gene's germline CDR1 is SGHTA and CDR2 FQGNSA. The V and J ends lost 4 bases and 0 bases, in that order; junction bases with no gene match: 3. The CDR3 extends over 16 amino acids. Together with reference TRBV7-2 and TRBJ2-3, the CDR3 gives the full variable domain: GAGVSQSPSNKVTEKGKDVELRCDPISGHTALYWYRQSLGQGLEFLIYFQGNSAPDKSGLPSDRFSAERTGGSVSTLTIQRTQQEDSAVYLCASSSLAGASTDTQYFGPGTRLTVL.

This sequence joins TRBV29-1 and TRBJ2-7, with no clear D. The CDR3 has 10 amino acids. Trimming pared 4 bases from V and 6 bases from J, leaving 7 bases between. Germline V lookup: CDR1 SQVTM, CDR2 ANQGSEA. The CDR3 region is CSVGAGEQYF. DNA of the CDR3: TGCAGCGTTGGTGCCGGCGAGCAGTACTTC.

The V gene is TRBV25-1, the J gene TRBJ1-5, with no clear D. The germline gives CDR1 MGHDK, CDR2 SYGVNS. The CDR3 is 14 residues long. V was pared by 3 bases and J by 1 base, with 7 bases between. CDR3 region: CASSDLRSNQPQHF. CDR3 sequence (DNA): TGTGCCAGCAGTGATCTGAGAAGCAATCAGCCCCAGCATTTT.

The chain recombines TRBV18 with TRBJ2-1; tentative D call: TRBD1 (6 bases). Per germline, CDR1 KGHSH and CDR2 LQKENI. This CDR3 region has 15 residues. Trimming stripped 8 bases from V and 1 base from J, with 15 bases between. The CDR3 reads CASTLRQGSYNEQFF. In nucleotides, the CDR3 is TGTGCCAGCACGTTACGGCAGGGGTCCTACAATGAGCAGTTCTTC.

The rearrangement links TRBV5-4 to TRBJ1-1; weak D call: TRBD1 (6 bases). Trimming left V 2 bases short and J 2 bases short, with 13 bases between. The CDR3 is 15 residues long. The V gene's germline CDR1 is SGHNT and CDR2 YYREEE (reference sequence). The chain's CDR3 is CASSFSTGTNTEAFF. DNA for the CDR3: TGTGCCAGCAGCTTTAGTACAGGGACTAACACTGAAGCTTTCTTT.

The rearrangement links TRBV5-5 to TRBJ2-7; D not certain. Germline V lookup: CDR1 SGHKS, CDR2 YYEKEE (reference sequence). The V gene lost 0 bases and the J gene lost 2 bases, with 12 bases spanning the gap. The CDR3 sequence is 15 residues long. The DNA for the CDR3 is TGTGCCAGCAGCTTGGTCCCTTCAATCGCCTACGAGCAGTACTTC. This sequence encodes CASSLVPSIAYEQYF.

The chain joins TRBV5-6 to TRBJ2-2; tentative D call: TRBD2 (5 bases). Germline assignment: CDR1 SGHDT and CDR2 YYEEEE. V was trimmed by 4 bases and J by 6 bases, leaving 7 bases between them. The CDR3 totals 12 residues. The CDR3 protein is CASSRGPGELFF. In DNA form, the CDR3 reads TGTGCCAGCAGCCGAGGGCCCGGGGAGCTGTTTTTT.

This chain links TRBV6-5 with TRBJ1-2; D uncertain. This CDR3 region has 14 residues. V gave up 2 bases and J gave up 8 bases, with 15 bases separating them. Germline V gene data show CDR1 as MNHEY and CDR2 as SVGAGI. The CDR3 DNA reads TGTGCCAGCAGTTACGGTGGAACCTCTAGGGGCTACACCTTC. Amino acids: CASSYGGTSRGYTF.

This clone was observed once. The rearrangement uses TRBV6-1 and TRBJ2-2, with a possible D match to TRBD2 (6 bases). The germline V gene has CDR1 MNHNS and CDR2 SASEGT. Trimming shortened V by 3 bases and J by 0 bases, and 8 bases separated the two germline ends. The CDR3 has 15 residues. The CDR3 loop is CASSEPGANTGELFF. In DNA, the CDR3 is TGTGCCAGCAGTGAGCCGGGGGCGAACACCGGGGAGCTGTTTTTT.